The T cell receptor beta chain described here comes from a study of blood T cells in healthy people across ages. Study in general: About one barcoded beta molecule per two T cells was the capture yield of template switching. Study-level results: TCR beta diversity, measured per million T cells, fell in a roughly linear way with age. TCR beta diversity tracked closely with naive T cell percentage.

About this clonotype: What it recognizes is unknown.

Using a J-beta primer mix together with a sample-barcoded 5' primer, a second PCR was run for about 7 to 12 cycles. TCRdb re-called the 5' RACE reads with MiXCR, one entry per CDR3 protein. The table lists around 820,000 distinct CDR3 sequences, roughly 25% of them singletons. The germline V gene has CDR1 ENHRY and CDR2 SYGVKD. The germline V and J ends were trimmed by 2 bases and 1 base, with 12 bases remaining between them. The CDR3 runs to 15 residues. This sample also belongs to another study, concerning T cells of mothers and their children.

The chain uses TRBV10-3 and TRBJ2-7; a possible D gene is TRBD2 (6 bases). The sequenced sample consisted of blood. This TCR came from a boy aged 10-17 years in good health. The CDR3 DNA follows: TGTGCCATCAGTGAGCCCACGGAGGGATCCTACGAGCAGTACTTC. Amino acids: CAISEPTEGSYEQYF.